Detailed here is one T cell receptor beta chain. The clone's antigen remains unknown. Per-base qualities were not stored, and no clone one base away is much larger. DNA was extracted from blood mononuclear cells, and the same DNA was used for both TCR and STAT3 sequencing. The sample originates from a study of STAT3 mutations in large granular lymphocyte leukemia (dated by TCRdb to about 2019). Looking at the study overall: Canonical activating STAT3 mutations were detected in roughly half of the longitudinally sequenced T-LGLL patients. One or more immunosuppressive therapy regimens were given to more than half of T-LGLL patients, and hematologic response was seen in around 40% of the treated patients. Serial deep sequencing of TCRbeta CDR3 and STAT3 was performed in patients with T-cell large granular lymphocyte leukemia to reconstruct clonal hierarchy and dynamics. From an initial cohort of 200 to 250 LGL patients, approximately 18 representative T-LGLL cases were selected for longitudinal TCRbeta and STAT3 sequencing. As controls, the study also included longitudinal sequencing of a couple of patients with natural killer LGL leukemia. On average, sequencing was done at 3.5 to 4 time points per patient, with the number of samplings ranging from 2 to 8.

The germline V gene (reference sequence) provides CDR1 SGHKS and CDR2 YYEKEE. The CDR3 measures 16 amino acids from cysteine to phenylalanine. Just the 48-base CDR3 DNA is kept, in frame starting at base 1. V is pruned by 2 bases and J by 0 bases, leaving 5 bases of the junction without a gene match. What the research found in general, with its limitations: TCR clonotype switching after therapy was seen in about 30% of the 18 patients, with all newly emerging clones being STAT3 wild type. The linking of therapy response to changes in TCR clonal burden was complicated by variable intervals between samplings and differing treatment regimens. Because codominant clonotypes persisted in some patients, a small but highly pathogenic clone may have been missed. At least one immunodominant TCRbeta clonotype was present in every T-LGLL patient, and multiple immunodominant subclonotypes appeared in about half of the T-LGLL patients. Dominant TCR clone burden was found to exceed STAT3 mutant burden in several patients, suggesting that STAT3 mutation arose secondarily within a pre-expanded clone. Because no samples were available when a clone first appeared, clonal expansion had to be inferred from samplings taken at other points.

TCRbeta libraries were sequenced on an Illumina MiSeq, and an average of around 41,000 productive templates per sample was obtained. The immunoSEQ assay, which uses multiplex PCR amplification, was used to generate TCRbeta CDR3 libraries. The paper's processing steps were these. Repertoire diversity was calculated as previously defined, with values near 0 taken to indicate extremely monoclonal samples. Sourced from immuneACCESS, this table was stored by TCRdb with only in-frame sequences that have V and J called. A share of the clones is absent; for the studies checked, an unresolved V gene accounts for under half, and the remainder has no known explanation. Clonal size and the V and J genes are those of that table, whereas D and trimming came from the DNA. The sample yields 13,000 or so clones; approximately 88% were counted once. The ten largest clones add up to 9.5% to 15% of the sample.

The sequence was obtained from a human donor with T large granular lymphocyte leukemia. Some clones in this sample may be carry-over from other donors' samples. The sample comprised PBMCs. The chain uses TRBV5-5 and TRBJ2-5; 9 bases in between match TRBD1. The CDR3 protein sequence reads: CASSFMGQGYQETQYF. The DNA sequence is given as TGTGCCAGCAGCTTCATGGGACAGGGCTACCAAGAGACCCAGTACTTC.